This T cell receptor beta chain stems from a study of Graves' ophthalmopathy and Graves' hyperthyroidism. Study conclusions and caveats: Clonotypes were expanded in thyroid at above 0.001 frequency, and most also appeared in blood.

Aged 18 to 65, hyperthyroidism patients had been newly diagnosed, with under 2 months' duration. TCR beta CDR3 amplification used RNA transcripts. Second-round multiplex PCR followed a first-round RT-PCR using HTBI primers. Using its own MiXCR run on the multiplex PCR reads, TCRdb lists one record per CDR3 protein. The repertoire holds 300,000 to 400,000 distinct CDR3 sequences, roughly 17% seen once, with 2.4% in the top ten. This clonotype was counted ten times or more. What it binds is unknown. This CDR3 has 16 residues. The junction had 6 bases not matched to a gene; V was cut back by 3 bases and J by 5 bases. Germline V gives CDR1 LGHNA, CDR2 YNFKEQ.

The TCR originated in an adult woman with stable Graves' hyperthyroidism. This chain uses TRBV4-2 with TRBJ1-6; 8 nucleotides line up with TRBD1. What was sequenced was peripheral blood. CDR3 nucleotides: TGTGCCAGCAGCCAGACAGGGGACGCAGATAATTCACCCCTCCACTTT. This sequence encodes CASSQTGDADNSPLHF.